This TCR beta chain was sequenced during a study of memory CD4+ T cells and cytomegalovirus serostatus (dated by TCRdb to between 2018 and 2021). Broadly, across the study: A total of about 33 healthy Belgian adults, of whom 9 were CMV seropositive and 24 were CMV seronegative, were included in the cohort. To replicate a published TCR-based CMV serostatus classifier, the study sequenced CD4+ memory TCRbeta repertoires from a Belgian cohort whose cytomegalovirus serostatus was known. What the study reported, not specific to this receptor: The results were read as suggesting that the CMV-associated TCR signature is, for the most part, present in the CD4+ memory repertoire. On the Belgian cohort, the classifier built on the original framework reached a median bootstrapped AUC of about 0.96, with a 95% CI of 0.76-1.00. For predicting CMV serostatus, the median bootstrapped AUC was 0.95 using the original framework and approximately 0.91 using a US-trained random forest. Only CD4+CD45RO+ memory cells were sequenced, unlike the original study, which covered naive and memory CD4+ and CD8+ populations. Among the 150 to 200 previously reported CMV-associated TCRbeta sequences, some 62 showed up in the CD4+ memory repertoires, with each one found in between one and five individuals.

A FACSAria II was used to sort memory CD4+ T cells, defined as single viable CD3+CD4+CD8-CD45RO+ cells. CMV serostatus was determined using a Roche Elecsys assay that detects serum IgG against CMV pp150, pp28, p38 and p52. After thawing, total CD4+ T cells were enriched by positive selection with CD4 magnetic microbeads. The samples came from a separate study whose specific focus was interrogating the CD4+ T cell memory repertoire. Peripheral blood mononuclear cells were isolated and cryopreserved following standard operating procedures; serum was stored at -80 °C. The staining used CD3-PerCP (BW264/56), CD4-APC (RPA-T4), CD45RO-PE (UCHT1) and CD8-Pacific Orange (3B5) antibodies, and Sytox blue was used to exclude non-viable cells. The Quick-DNA Microprep Kit was used to extract genomic DNA from the sorted cells. Amplification of TCRbeta DNA was done with the immunoSEQ hsTCRbeta kit, following the protocol from the manufacturer. TCRbeta libraries were sequenced on an Illumina MiSeq instrument. Per the original workflow: Removing out-of-frame sequences left fewer than 2.5 million distinct TCRbeta sequences, an average of about 70,000 per individual. Each individual was scored by the count of fewer than 200 previously reported CMV-associated TCRbeta sequences and the total productive distinct TCRbeta count. A beta-binomial model was reimplemented in Python, and random forests from scikit-learn, run with default parameters, were trained on data from the US cohort. Classifier performance on the Belgian cohort was reported as the median AUC with percentile confidence intervals calculated over 10,000 bootstrap iterations. The immuneACCESS repertoire file appears here via TCRdb, limited to in-frame rearrangements. These files lack a portion of the clones; in checked studies, under half of the deficit traces to unresolved V genes, and the cause of the others is not known. The DNA gave D and trimming, while V, J and clone size come from that table. The table for this sample lists approximately 52,000 clones; approximately 78% of them were counted only once. Less than 1% of the sample goes to the ten largest clones.

Comments on this clone: Its recognized antigen is unknown. No much larger clone is present one base from it, and per-base qualities are unavailable.

The sequence was collected from an adult in good health and CMV-seronegative. Source material: memory CD4+ T cells from blood.

In nucleotides, the sequence is TGTGCCAGCAGCTTAATAGGGGAGACCGGGGAGCTGTTTTTT. This sequence encodes CASSLIGETGELFF. Here the chain combines TRBV7-3 and TRBJ2-2; the D region is possibly TRBD1 or TRBD2, each matching across 5 bases. CDR1 and CDR2 are read off the germline V gene as SGHTA and FQGTGA. Relative to germline, V is 1 base shorter and J is 5 bases shorter, with 8 bases between their ends. Taken from cysteine to phenylalanine, the CDR3 has 14 residues. The retained sequence is limited to the CDR3, 42 bases, with the frame set at the first base. With the rest looked up from the reference TRBV7-3 and TRBJ2-2 genes rather than sequenced, the full variable domain is GAGVSQTPSNKVTEKGKYVELRCDPISGHTALYWYRQSLGQGPEFLIYFQGTGAADDSGLPNDRFFAVRPEGSVSTLKIQRTERGDSAVYLCASSLIGETGELFFGEGSRLTVL.